A single sample is the source of the 30 T cell receptor beta chains below, sequenced in a study of early T cells in non-severe SARS-CoV-2 infection. A single record per CDR3 protein comes from TCRdb applying MiXCR to the 5' RACE reads. This table has around 25,000 distinct CDR3 sequences, less than 5% appearing once. Material: whole blood. The receptor source for this set is an adult who was a healthcare worker with PCR-confirmed SARS-CoV-2 infection or an uninfected control (not recorded which).

The V call is TRBV20-1, the J call TRBJ2-3; 12 nucleotides line up with TRBD2. CDR3 size: 17 residues. V lost 4 bases, J lost 2 bases, and 10 bases stayed unmatched. Germline CDR1 and CDR2: DFQATT and SNEGSKA (reference sequence). This CDR3 is CSAKLAGGSGFTDTQYF. CDR3 in DNA: TGCAGTGCTAAGCTAGCGGGAGGGTCGGGTTTCACAGATACGCAGTATTTT.

This clonotype was seen at least ten times. The chain combines TRBV18 with TRBJ1-5, with 7 bases aligning to TRBD1. The germline V gene encodes CDR1 KGHSH and CDR2 LQKENI. The junction had 3 bases not matched to a gene; V was cut back by 3 bases and J by 7 bases. CDR3 length equals 13 residues. The chain's CDR3 is CASSPDRAQPQHF. The CDR3 coding sequence is TGTGCCAGCTCACCCGACAGGGCACAGCCCCAGCATTTT.

This clonotype was picked up many times. The J gene is TRBJ2-6, the V gene TRBV19; 15 nucleotides agree with TRBD2. Trimming took 6 bases from V and 1 from J; bases not matched to a gene: 7. The CDR3 runs to 19 residues. CDR1 LNHDA and CDR2 SQIVND come from the germline V gene (reference sequence). As DNA, the CDR3 is TGTGCCAGTAGCTCTCCGGGACTAGCGGGAGGTTCTGGGGCCAACGTCCTGACTTTC. Protein: CASSSPGLAGGSGANVLTF.

The rearrangement links TRBV6-5 to TRBJ2-5, with D possibly matching TRBD2 (5 bases). Per the germline V gene, CDR1 is MNHEY and CDR2 is SVGAGI. This CDR3 is 11 amino acids long. V lost 8 bases to trimming and J lost 7 bases, with 11 bases between them. As DNA, the CDR3 is TGTGCCAGCTGGGCGGCGGGGACCCAGTACTTC. This translates into CASWAAGTQYF.

This clonotype came up many times. This rearrangement joins TRBV27 to TRBJ1-5; tentatively, D is TRBD1 (6 bases). Germline CDR1 is MNHEY and CDR2 is SMNVEV (reference sequence). The V end was cut by 4 bases, the J end by 2 bases, with 12 bases between. The CDR3 contains 15 residues. The chain's CDR3 is CASSSRDMGNQPQHF. Here the CDR3 DNA reads TGTGCCAGCAGTTCCCGGGACATGGGCAATCAGCCCCAGCATTTT.

This clonotype has just a few counts. The chain is built from TRBV30 and TRBJ2-7; D is unclear. The germline V gene encodes CDR1 GTSNPN and CDR2 SVGIG (reference sequence). The CDR3 loop spans 14 amino acids. The V gene lost 2 bases and the J gene lost 6 bases, with 17 bases spanning the gap. Here the CDR3 DNA reads TGTGCCTGGAGTCCCTACCGGGTGACCCGCGAGCAGTACTTC. Its protein is CAWSPYRVTREQYF. Combining the CDR3 with reference TRBV30 and TRBJ2-7 gives the whole variable domain SQTIHQWPATLVQPVGSPLSLECTVEGTSNPNLYWYRQAAGRGLQLLFYSVGIGQISSEVPQNLSASRPQDRQFILSSKKLLLSDSGFYLCAWSPYRVTREQYFGPGTRLTVT.

This clonotype was recorded at least ten times. The V gene is TRBV5-1, the J gene TRBJ2-7; D remains ambiguous. The ends were cut back, 1 base at V and 3 bases at J, with 14 bases in the middle. CDR3 length equals 15 residues. CDR1 SGHRS and CDR2 YFSETQ come from the germline V gene. CDR3 sequence reads: CASSLSPVQSYEQYF. Written as DNA, the CDR3 is TGCGCCAGCAGCTTGTCGCCGGTACAGAGCTACGAGCAGTACTTC.

The chain couples TRBV28 to TRBJ2-7; the D gene is possibly TRBD1 (6 bases). The V end was cut by 5 bases, the J end by 4 bases, with 18 bases between. The V gene's germline CDR1 is MDHEN and CDR2 SYDVKM. The CDR3 is 15 amino acids. The DNA for the CDR3 is TGTGCCAGCAGTGAGGCCGGGACAAAGAATTACGAGCAGTACTTC. This translates into CASSEAGTKNYEQYF. Variable domain in full (rest from reference TRBV28 and TRBJ2-7): DVKVTQSSRYLVKRTGEKVFLECVQDMDHENMFWYRQDPGLGLRLIYFSYDVKMKEKGDIPEGYSVSREKKERFSLILESASTNQTSMYLCASSEAGTKNYEQYFGPGTRLTVT.

The chain carries TRBV11-2 and TRBJ2-4, with D possibly being TRBD1 or TRBD2 (6 bases each). V lost 5 bases, J lost 7 bases, and 21 bases lay in between. The CDR3 runs 16 residues. Germline values: CDR1 SGHAT, CDR2 FQNNGV. The CDR3 sequence: CASSPSQGGGSNIQYF. DNA of the CDR3: TGTGCCAGCAGCCCCTCACAGGGAGGAGGTAGCAACATTCAGTACTTC. Full variable domain (missing parts from reference TRBV11-2 and TRBJ2-4): EAGVAQSPRYKIIEKRQSVAFWCNPISGHATLYWYQQILGQGPKLLIQFQNNGVVDDSQLPKDRFSAERLKGVDSTLKIQPAKLEDSAVYLCASSPSQGGGSNIQYFGAGTRLSVL.

This clonotype was detected only a few times. The chain uses TRBV6-2 or TRBV6-3 and TRBJ1-2; TRBD1 is a possible D gene (5 bases). The germline CDR1 and CDR2 sequences are MNHEY and SVGEGT. The CDR3 spans 16 residues. V lost 7 bases and J lost 8, with 26 bases in between. The CDR3 coding sequence is TGTGCCAGCACCCCTCGACCACAACCACCCCGACAGGGCTACACCTTC. The encoded protein is CASTPRPQPPRQGYTF.

In this sample, this clonotype turned up many times. The chain has TRBV20-1 and TRBJ2-3, with D possibly being TRBD1 (6 bases). This CDR3 contains 15 residues. CDR1 DFQATT and CDR2 SNEGSKA come from the germline V gene (reference sequence). With 0 bases removed from V and 5 bases from J, the gap between germline ends came to 15 bases. Here the CDR3 reads CSARDPRGVLDTQYF. The CDR3 DNA is TGCAGTGCTAGAGATCCCAGGGGAGTCCTAGATACGCAGTATTTT.

Ten or more counts support this clonotype. The CDR3 here is CASSLIGRASGNTIYF. DNA for the CDR3: TGTGCCAGCAGCTTAATAGGCAGGGCCTCTGGAAACACCATATATTTT. This chain connects TRBV7-6 to TRBJ1-3; D is perhaps TRBD1 (5 bases). CDR1 is SGHVS, CDR2 FNYEAQ, per germline. Trimming stripped 2 bases from V and 0 bases from J, with 11 bases between. The CDR3 length is 16 residues.

The J gene is TRBJ2-3, the V gene TRBV12-3 or TRBV12-4; D is unresolved. Between the trimmed V and J ends, which lost 7 bases and 2 bases, there was a span of 13 bases. The CDR3 is 14 residues long. CDR3 nucleotides: TGTGCCAGCATGCCCAGCCTACTCACAGATACGCAGTATTTT. Translating gives CASMPSLLTDTQYF.

This clonotype showed up many times. The V call is TRBV20-1, the J call TRBJ2-3, with unresolved D. Germline assignment: CDR1 DFQATT and CDR2 SNEGSKA (reference sequence). The CDR3 sequence is 14 residues long. V lost 4 bases and J 1 base, leaving 12 bases between the germline ends. In nucleotides, the CDR3 is TGCAGTGCTATCGCGATCAGAGGCACAGATACGCAGTATTTT. This codes for CSAIAIRGTDTQYF.

The sample holds a few counts of this clonotype. The rearrangement joins TRBV28 to TRBJ2-5; the D gene is possibly TRBD2 (7 bases). Germline values: CDR1 MDHEN, CDR2 SYDVKM. The CDR3 has 14 amino acids. Between the trimmed V and J ends, which lost 3 bases and 7 bases, there was a span of 15 bases. The CDR3 DNA follows: TGTGCCAGCAGTTTGGACAGACCTAGCGGGACCCAGTACTTC. It yields the protein CASSLDRPSGTQYF.

J is TRBJ2-7 and V is TRBV6-6; 8 positions agree with TRBD1. The CDR3 loop spans 15 amino acids. Losses at the gene ends were 0 bases for V and 4 bases for J; bases not matched to a gene: 5. In germline, CDR1 is MNHNY, CDR2 SVGAGI (reference sequence). This CDR3 reads CASSYSARGQYEQYF. The CDR3 nucleotides read TGTGCCAGCAGTTACTCGGCCAGGGGGCAGTACGAGCAGTACTTC.

This clonotype was seen many times. V is TRBV10-3 and J is TRBJ1-1; D is unclear. The CDR3 consists of 15 residues. V lost 2 bases, J lost 2 bases, and 12 bases lay in between. Germline V gene data show CDR1 as ENHRY and CDR2 as SYGVKD. The CDR3 coding sequence is TGTGCCATCAGTGAGAGTAGAGGGCTTAACACTGAAGCTTTCTTT. Translation: CAISESRGLNTEAFF.

This chain links TRBV3-1 with TRBJ2-7; the D is unclear. CDR1 and CDR2 from the germline V gene are LGHDT and YNNKEL (reference sequence). Trimming shortened V by 4 bases and J by 3 bases, and 16 bases separated the two germline ends. There are 15 residues in the CDR3. CDR3 sequence: CASSPLPGLHYEQYF. CDR3 DNA sequence: TGTGCCAGCAGCCCCCTGCCGGGTCTCCACTACGAGCAGTACTTC.

Judged by abundance, this clonotype is large. The rearrangement links TRBV21-1 to TRBJ2-2; TRBD2 was called by the table and not checked on the DNA. TRBV21-1 is shown as a pseudogene. The CDR3 sequence is 19 residues long. This chain's CDR3 is CASSNPGTSGRALTGELFF. As DNA, the CDR3 is TGTGCCAGCAGCAACCCCGGGACTAGCGGGAGGGCCCTCACCGGGGAGCTGTTTTTT.

This chain links TRBV5-1 with TRBJ2-3; TRBD2 might be the D (6 bases). Germline-derived CDR1 and CDR2 are SGHRS and YFSETQ. Trimming removed 2 bases at V and 1 base at J, with 8 bases between. CDR3 size: 14 residues. The CDR3 region has the DNA TGCGCCAGCAGCTTAAGCGGGCGCACAGATACGCAGTATTTT. It is translated as CASSLSGRTDTQYF. The complete variable domain, with remaining parts taken from reference TRBV5-1 and TRBJ2-3, reads KAGVTQTPRYLIKTRGQQVTLSCSPISGHRSVSWYQQTPGQGLQFLFEYFSETQRNKGNFPGRFSGRQFSNSRSEMNVSTLELGDSALYLCASSLSGRTDTQYFGPGTRLTVL.

The gene calls are TRBV5-1 and TRBJ2-1; 11 bases are a match to TRBD2. The germline CDR1 and CDR2 sequences are SGHRS and YFSETQ. With 4 bases clipped from V and 5 bases from J, the junction kept 14 bases outside the gene matches. The CDR3 length is 18 residues. This CDR3 is CASSQGLAARHPHNEQFF. As DNA, the CDR3 is TGCGCCAGCAGCCAGGGACTAGCGGCCCGACATCCTCACAATGAGCAGTTCTTC.

By sample share, this clonotype is large (0.1 to 1%). This chain uses TRBV9 with TRBJ2-1; 7 nucleotides align to TRBD1. Losses at the gene ends were 0 bases for V and 8 bases for J; bases not matched to a gene: 8. The CDR3 is 15 amino acids. CDR1 SGDLS and CDR2 YYNGEE come from the germline V gene. CDR3 sequence reads: CASSVEGATWDEQFF. CDR3 DNA sequence: TGTGCCAGCAGCGTAGAGGGGGCGACGTGGGATGAGCAGTTCTTC.

This clonotype was detected a few times. The chain joins TRBV11-2 to TRBJ2-2; no clear D gene. This CDR3 comprises 15 residues. V was trimmed by 4 bases and J by 5 bases, leaving 14 bases between them. Germline CDR1 SGHAT, CDR2 FQNNGV. The CDR3 DNA reads as TGTGCCAGCAGCTCTCTTAGGTGGTTAACCGGGGAGCTGTTTTTT. This encodes CASSSLRWLTGELFF. Full variable domain (missing parts from reference TRBV11-2 and TRBJ2-2): EAGVAQSPRYKIIEKRQSVAFWCNPISGHATLYWYQQILGQGPKLLIQFQNNGVVDDSQLPKDRFSAERLKGVDSTLKIQPAKLEDSAVYLCASSSLRWLTGELFFGEGSRLTVL.

This clonotype was recorded at least ten times. V gene TRBV29-1 combines with J gene TRBJ1-6; D is perhaps TRBD1 (6 bases). Trimming took 6 bases from V and 10 from J, leaving 19 bases between them. Germline CDR1 reads SQVTM; CDR2 reads ANQGSEA. The length of the CDR3 is 14 residues. The CDR3 is CSVAEQGSGSPLHF. The CDR3 DNA follows: TGCAGCGTAGCCGAACAGGGTTCGGGCTCACCCCTCCACTTT. Full variable domain (outside the CDR3, taken from reference TRBV29-1 and TRBJ1-6): SAVISQKPSRDICQRGTSLTIQCQVDSQVTMMFWYRQQPGQSLTLIATANQGSEATYESGFVIDKFPISRPNLTFSTLTVSNMSPEDSSIYLCSVAEQGSGSPLHFGNGTRLTVT.

This sequence joins TRBV5-4 and TRBJ2-7; D is tentatively TRBD1 or TRBD2 (5 bases each). Germline V lookup: CDR1 SGHNT, CDR2 YYREEE (reference sequence). Trimming left V 7 bases short and J 6 bases short, with 17 bases between. The CDR3 contains 13 residues. The CDR3 region is CASAWDRHCEQYF. The CDR3 bases are TGTGCCAGCGCGTGGGACCGCCACTGCGAGCAGTACTTC.

The chain is built from TRBV27 and TRBJ2-1; 11 nucleotides align to TRBD2. The CDR3 has 22 residues. Per the germline V gene, CDR1 is MNHEY and CDR2 is SMNVEV (reference sequence). V was clipped by 5 bases and J by 3 bases; unmatched bases: 24. The chain's CDR3 is CASSLPRILSTAGLAGYNEQFF. As DNA, the CDR3 is TGTGCCAGCAGTCTCCCGCGGATCTTAAGCACAGCTGGACTAGCGGGCTACAATGAGCAGTTCTTC.

This clonotype was seen a handful of times. In DNA, the CDR3 is TGTGCCAGCAGCTTAACCCCTGGACTAGCGGGAGGGCCGAACACCGGGGAGCTGTTTTTT. The encoded protein is CASSLTPGLAGGPNTGELFF. V usage is TRBV7-3 and J usage is TRBJ2-2, with 15 bases aligning to TRBD2. Germline V gene lookup returns CDR1 SGHTA and CDR2 FQGTGA. The V segment lost 0 bases and the J segment 0 bases; nucleotides outside the gene matches: 5. The CDR3 length is 20 residues. Supplemented by reference TRBV7-3 and TRBJ2-2, the full variable domain reads GAGVSQTPSNKVTEKGKYVELRCDPISGHTALYWYRQSLGQGPEFLIYFQGTGAADDSGLPNDRFFAVRPEGSVSTLKIQRTERGDSAVYLCASSLTPGLAGGPNTGELFFGEGSRLTVL.

This clonotype was counted only a few times. The chain couples TRBV5-1 to TRBJ2-5; 11 bases fit TRBD1. The V gene's germline CDR1 is SGHRS and CDR2 YFSETQ. Germline trimming cut 0 bases from V and 4 bases from J; bases unmatched to any gene: 8. The CDR3 consists of 17 residues. The CDR3 sequence is CASSLAGQGAQGETQYF. CDR3 DNA sequence: TGCGCCAGCAGCTTGGCAGGACAGGGGGCGCAAGGAGAGACCCAGTACTTC. The full variable domain, completed using reference TRBV5-1 and TRBJ2-5, is KAGVTQTPRYLIKTRGQQVTLSCSPISGHRSVSWYQQTPGQGLQFLFEYFSETQRNKGNFPGRFSGRQFSNSRSEMNVSTLELGDSALYLCASSLAGQGAQGETQYFGPGTRLLVL.

This clonotype was observed many times. The chain is built from TRBV12-3 or TRBV12-4 and TRBJ1-1; weak D call: TRBD1 (6 bases). Between the trimmed V and J ends, which lost 2 bases and 5 bases, there was a span of 18 bases. The length of the CDR3 is 16 residues. CDR3 DNA sequence: TGTGCCAGCAGTTTAAGACCGATGACAGGCAGGACTGAAGCTTTCTTT. Its protein product is CASSLRPMTGRTEAFF.

There are many counts of this clonotype. In nucleotides, the CDR3 is TGTGCCAGCAGCCACCGGATGAATAATGAAAAACTGTTTTTT. Translating it yields CASSHRMNNEKLFF. This rearrangement joins TRBV7-9 to TRBJ1-4; D not certain. This CDR3 contains 14 residues. V lost 5 bases and J lost 4, with 11 bases in between. Germline V gives CDR1 SEHNR, CDR2 FQNEAQ (reference sequence).